This is a list of T cell receptor beta chains from one sample in a study of cytomegalovirus exposure and HLA in healthy donors. Here immunoSEQ multiplex PCR was the method, and the copy in TCRdb shows in-frame clones only, minus some. The sample lists more than 90,000 clones; around 82% were seen once. The sample taken for sequencing was PBMCs. The receptors were gathered from a woman aged 55-70 years in good health and CMV-seronegative. CDR3s include the opening cysteine and the closing phenylalanine or tryptophan. Each record gives: V gene, clone size, D gene, J gene, CDR3 protein, CDR3 DNA. The D gene is left open where the match is weak. The size entry is marked missing in some rows and otherwise reads once, few, many or a size class.

TRBV7-7	once	-	TRBJ2-2	CASSLSQGLYTGELFF	TGTGCCAGCAGCTTAAGCCAGGGTCTATACACCGGGGAGCTGTTTTTT
TRBV10-3	-	-	TRBJ1-2	CAIWGQGGGYTF	TGTGCCATCTGGGGGCAGGGCGGAGGCTACACCTTC
TRBV2	-	-	TRBJ1-1	CASSQNWRMNTEAFF	TGTGCCAGCAGTCAAAACTGGAGAATGAACACTGAAGCTTTCTTT
TRBV28	-	-	TRBJ2-7	CASSRGGPYEQYF	TGTGCCAGCAGCCGTGGGGGCCCCTACGAGCAGTACTTC
TRBV7-2	-	-	TRBJ2-1	CASSLVSGVGENEQFF	TGTGCCAGCAGCTTAGTATCTGGTGTAGGAGAAAATGAGCAGTTCTTC
TRBV7-2	-	TRBD1	TRBJ1-1	CASSAYRGDTEAFF	TGTGCCAGCAGCGCCTACAGGGGGGATACTGAAGCTTTCTTT
TRBV12-5	-	-	TRBJ1-5	CASGPGQLSNQPQHF	TGTGCTAGTGGTCCCGGACAGCTTAGCAATCAGCCCCAGCATTTT
TRBV27	-	TRBD1	TRBJ1-1	CASSWDRGPNTEAFF	TGTGCCAGCAGTTGGGACAGGGGGCCGAACACTGAAGCTTTCTTT
TRBV19	-	-	TRBJ2-2	CASSIAGITGELFF	TGTGCCAGTAGTATAGCAGGGATCACCGGGGAGCTGTTTTTT
TRBV5-1	-	-	TRBJ2-2	CASSLGASTGELFF	TGCGCCAGCAGCTTGGGGGCGAGCACCGGGGAGCTGTTTTTT
TRBV30	few	-	TRBJ1-1	CAWTDYTEAFF	TGTGCCTGGACCGACTACACTGAAGCTTTCTTT
TRBV28	-	TRBD2	TRBJ2-5	CASSPRLAGPPETQYF	TGTGCCAGCAGTCCGAGACTAGCGGGTCCCCCAGAGACCCAGTACTTC
TRBV28	once	TRBD1	TRBJ1-5	CASSLGQGVPPFHQPQHF	TGTGCCAGCAGTTTAGGACAGGGGGTACCTCCGTTCCATCAGCCCCAGCATTTT
TRBV19	-	-	TRBJ2-1	CASRDYNEQFF	TGTGCCAGCAGGGACTACAATGAGCAGTTCTTC
TRBV14	once	-	TRBJ1-2	CASSQDRGNYGYTF	TGTGCCAGCAGCCAAGATCGAGGGAACTATGGCTACACCTTC
TRBV5-5	-	-	TRBJ1-2	CASSLTPTNYGYTF	TGTGCCAGCAGCTTGACACCGACTAACTATGGCTACACCTTC
TRBV7-2	once	-	TRBJ1-1	CASSLGYRNTEAFF	TGTGCCAGCAGCTTAGGGTACAGGAACACTGAAGCTTTCTTT
TRBV30	-	-	TRBJ1-5	CAWSLTDNQPQHF	TGTGCCTGGAGTTTGACAGATAATCAGCCCCAGCATTTT
TRBV5-1	-	-	TRBJ2-3	CASSLGASGTDTQYF	TGCGCCAGCAGCTTGGGTGCTAGCGGCACAGATACGCAGTATTTT
TRBV14	-	-	TRBJ1-1	CASSLLAGAGTEAFF	TGTGCCAGCAGCCTTCTAGCGGGGGCCGGCACTGAAGCTTTCTTT
TRBV28	-	-	TRBJ1-1	CASSYHGANTEAFF	TGTGCCAGCAGTTATCATGGGGCGAACACTGAAGCTTTCTTT
TRBV23-1	-	TRBD1	TRBJ1-5	CASSQRTGIFQPQHF	TGCGCCAGCAGTCAACGGACAGGGATATTTCAGCCCCAGCATTTT
TRBV30	once	TRBD1	TRBJ1-2	CAWTTMTGQEKNGYTF	TGTGCCTGGACTACGATGACAGGGCAAGAAAAAAATGGCTACACCTTC
TRBV5-1	-	-	TRBJ1-1	CASSWDINTEAFF	TGCGCCAGCAGCTGGGACATTAACACTGAAGCTTTCTTT
TRBV27	-	TRBD1	TRBJ2-7	CATAGGANTYEQYF	TGTGCCACCGCAGGGGGCGCAAATACCTACGAGCAGTACTTC
TRBV5-1	-	-	TRBJ2-2	CASSLGVGAPGELFF	TGCGCCAGCAGCTTGGGGGTCGGAGCTCCAGGGGAGCTGTTTTTT
TRBV29-1	few	-	TRBJ1-1	CSAKGFGTEAFF	TGCAGCGCCAAGGGGTTTGGCACTGAAGCTTTCTTT
TRBV7-9	-	-	TRBJ2-2	CASSLKMSTHTGELFF	TGTGCCAGCAGCTTAAAGATGTCAACACACACCGGGGAGCTGTTTTTT
TRBV9	-	-	TRBJ2-7	CASSQGGVPSYEQYF	TGTGCCAGCAGCCAGGGTGGCGTCCCCTCCTACGAGCAGTACTTC
TRBV6-5	-	TRBD2	TRBJ2-7	CASSYPGREDEQYF	TGTGCCAGCAGTTACCCTGGGCGGGAGGACGAGCAGTACTTC